These 20 T cell receptor beta chains were sequenced from one sample in a study of blood T cell repertoires in COVID-19. Clones were sequenced by immunoSEQ multiplex PCR, and TCRdb holds only the in-frame ones, with some missing. The sample shows 90,000 or so clones, about two thirds of them seen only once. The specimen was peripheral blood. These receptor sequences come from a woman aged 80 or over with acute or convalescent COVID-19.

The chain employs TRBV5-1 and TRBJ2-5; 7 bases line up with TRBD2. Losses at the gene ends were 4 bases for V and 0 bases for J; bases not matched to a gene: 3. The CDR3 length is 14 residues. Germline CDR1 reads SGHRS; CDR2 reads YFSETQ. CDR3 DNA: TGCGCCAGCAGCCTTCGGGGGGACCAAGAGACCCAGTACTTC. This gives the protein CASSLRGDQETQYF.

The chain uses TRBV25-1 and TRBJ1-1, with D unresolved. Germline assignment: CDR1 MGHDK and CDR2 SYGVNS. The CDR3 runs to 13 residues. Between the trimmed V and J ends, which lost 4 bases and 3 bases, there was a span of 9 bases. CDR3 bases: TGTGCCAGCAGTGTCGAAGCTTACACTGAAGCTTTCTTT. It yields the protein CASSVEAYTEAFF.

The V call is TRBV11-1, the J call TRBJ2-1, with 9 nucleotides matching TRBD2. This CDR3 has 15 amino acids. Germline V gene sequence: CDR1 SGHAT, CDR2 FQDESV (reference sequence). V lost 2 bases to trimming and J lost 4 bases; unmatched junction nucleotides: 3. The CDR3 nucleotides are TGTGCCAGCAGCTTAATAGCGGGGGATTACAATGAGCAGTTCTTC. This gives the protein CASSLIAGDYNEQFF.

The chain is built from TRBV18 and TRBJ1-4, with 8 bases identical to TRBD1. The CDR3 loop spans 13 amino acids. The V gene's germline CDR1 is KGHSH and CDR2 LQKENI. Trimming cost V 4 bases and J 8 bases; bases outside gene matches: 3. The CDR3 bases are TGTGCCAGCTCACAGAGGACAGGGGAAAAACTGTTTTTT. The encoded protein is CASSQRTGEKLFF. The whole variable domain, remainder taken from reference TRBV18 and TRBJ1-4, is NAGVMQNPRHLVRRRGQEARLRCSPMKGHSHVYWYRQLPEEGLKFMVYLQKENIIDESGMPKERFSAEFPKEGPSILRIQQVVRGDSAAYFCASSQRTGEKLFFGSGTQLSVL.

The chain is built from TRBV30 and TRBJ2-7, with D possibly matching TRBD2 (5 bases). The V gene's germline CDR1 is GTSNPN and CDR2 SVGIG (reference sequence). V was shortened by 2 bases and J by 5 bases, with 16 bases between the two germline ends. The CDR3 extends over 14 amino acids. The CDR3 sequence is CAWSSTGLSDEQYF. CDR3 in DNA: TGTGCCTGGAGTTCAACCGGACTTTCGGACGAGCAGTACTTC.

The chain recombines TRBV7-2 with TRBJ2-5, with 15 bases that match TRBD2. V lost 2 bases, J lost 7 bases, and 5 bases stayed unmatched. The CDR3 loop spans 16 amino acids. The germline V gene has CDR1 SGHTA and CDR2 FQGNSA. Here the CDR3 DNA reads TGTGCCAGCAGCTTAACGGGACTAGCGGGGGGTGGGACCCAGTACTTC. This gives the protein CASSLTGLAGGGTQYF.

The chain couples TRBV11-2 to TRBJ1-2; tentative D call: TRBD1 (5 bases). Trimming removed 7 bases from V and 7 bases from J, with 16 bases in between. Germline values: CDR1 SGHAT, CDR2 FQNNGV. The length of the CDR3 is 13 residues. CDR3 sequence (DNA): TGTGCCAGCACCGCGGGGGTGAAAACTGGCTACACCTTC. This encodes CASTAGVKTGYTF. The full variable domain, completed using reference TRBV11-2 and TRBJ1-2, is EAGVAQSPRYKIIEKRQSVAFWCNPISGHATLYWYQQILGQGPKLLIQFQNNGVVDDSQLPKDRFSAERLKGVDSTLKIQPAKLEDSAVYLCASTAGVKTGYTFGSGTRLTVV.

A word on this clone: At one of its ends the junction is not consistent with the germline gene, which may arise from a read error. The J gene is TRBJ1-3, the V gene TRBV12-3 or TRBV12-4, with D maybe TRBD1 (5 bases). This CDR3 has 13 amino acids. Here the CDR3 DNA reads TGTGCCAGCAGTTTAGGGGGGATTGGAGGGGCGATTTTT. This sequence encodes CASSLGGIGGAIF.

The table lists this clone with a few counts. The chain carries TRBV10-2 and TRBJ1-5; TRBD1 is a possible D gene (6 bases). CDR1 and CDR2 from the germline V gene are WSHSY and SAAADI. Between the trimmed V and J ends, which lost 5 bases and 4 bases, there was a span of 9 bases. The CDR3 sequence is 13 residues long. The CDR3 protein is CASSTGLNQPQHF. CDR3 sequence (DNA): TGCGCCAGCAGTACAGGGCTAAATCAGCCCCAGCATTTT.

CDR3 protein: CASSLTGTGGMAQYF. CDR3 bases: TGTGCCAGCAGCCTTACCGGGACAGGGGGGATGGCGCAGTACTTC. The chain is built from TRBV4-2 and TRBJ2-7, with 11 bases identical to TRBD1. This CDR3 has 15 amino acids. Germline V gives CDR1 LGHNA, CDR2 YNFKEQ. The V gene end was trimmed by 4 bases and the J gene end by 9 bases; junction bases not matched to a gene: 11.

The chain recombines TRBV6-6 with TRBJ1-1, with TRBD1 identical over 7 bases. From germline, CDR1 is MNHNY and CDR2 SVGAGI (reference sequence). V shed 1 base and J 2 bases; nucleotides not matched to a gene: 4. The CDR3 consists of 15 residues. Written as DNA, the CDR3 is TGTGCCAGCAGTTACTACGGGACAGCCAACACTGAAGCTTTCTTT. Protein: CASSYYGTANTEAFF.

The rearrangement uses TRBV6-5 and TRBJ2-7; D not resolved. V lost 6 bases to trimming and J lost 6 bases, with 9 bases between them. Germline V gene sequence: CDR1 MNHEY, CDR2 SVGAGI. This CDR3 has 11 residues. The CDR3 is CASSHNTEQYF. CDR3 nucleotides: TGTGCCAGCAGCCACAACACCGAGCAGTACTTC.

The chain employs TRBV30 and TRBJ2-5; the match to TRBD2 covers 7 bases. With V trimmed by 4 bases and J by 5 bases, 10 bases remained unmatched. Germline CDR1 and CDR2: GTSNPN and SVGIG (reference sequence). The CDR3 spans 14 residues. The CDR3 nucleotides are TGTGCCTGGATTCCTTCTGGGGGGGACGAGACCCAGTACTTC. Translation gives CAWIPSGGDETQYF.

The gene calls are TRBV9 and TRBJ1-2; D is unclear. The CDR3 sequence is 12 residues long. The germline CDR1 and CDR2 sequences are SGDLS and YYNGEE. Trimming pared 0 bases from V and 7 bases from J, leaving 7 bases between. The CDR3, as DNA: TGTGCCAGCAGCGTAGGCACAAGTGGCTACACCTTC. Amino acids: CASSVGTSGYTF.

This clone was seen many times. The chain employs TRBV3-1 (or the pseudogene TRBV3-2) and TRBJ2-3; tentative D call: TRBD1 (5 bases). The CDR3 contains 16 residues. The V end was cut by 0 bases, the J end by 4 bases, with 14 bases between. The germline V gene encodes CDR1 LGHDT and CDR2 YNNKEL (reference sequence). The CDR3 DNA reads as TGTGCCAGCAGCCAAGATCACTTAACAGGCGCAGATACGCAGTATTTT. Translation gives CASSQDHLTGADTQYF.

The CDR3 DNA is TGTGCCAGCAGTTACGACAGTTACAATGAGCAGTTCTTC. Translation gives CASSYDSYNEQFF. The chain joins TRBV6-5 to TRBJ2-1; D perhaps matches TRBD1 (5 bases). The CDR3 extends over 13 amino acids. Germline V lookup: CDR1 MNHEY, CDR2 SVGAGI. Between the trimmed V and J ends, which lost 2 bases and 4 bases, there was a span of 6 bases.

The chain carries TRBV5-5 and TRBJ2-7; D is perhaps TRBD2 (6 bases). Germline CDR1 is SGHKS and CDR2 is YYEKEE (reference sequence). The CDR3 extends over 14 amino acids. The ends were cut back, 2 bases at V and 6 bases at J, with 15 bases in the middle. CDR3 protein: CASSFPVGGAEQYF. The CDR3, as DNA: TGTGCCAGCAGCTTTCCGGTGGGCGGGGCCGAGCAGTACTTC.

The rearrangement joins TRBV10-2 to TRBJ2-7, with 12 bases aligning to TRBD2. CDR3 length: 15 amino acids. The germline V gene has CDR1 WSHSY and CDR2 SAAADI. The V gene end was trimmed by 5 bases and the J gene end by 4 bases; junction bases not matched to a gene: 6. CDR3 residues: CASSPSSGGAYEQYF. In DNA form, the CDR3 reads TGCGCCAGCAGTCCGTCTAGCGGGGGGGCTTACGAGCAGTACTTC.

In this sample, this clone turned up once. This chain uses TRBV11-2 with TRBJ2-5; possibly TRBD1 for D (5 bases). The V and J ends lost 1 base and 6 bases respectively, with 12 bases between them. Germline V gene lookup returns CDR1 SGHAT and CDR2 FQNNGV. The CDR3 consists of 14 residues. The DNA for the CDR3 is TGTGCCAGCAGCTTAGCCTCGGACAAGCAGACCCAGTACTTC. Its translation: CASSLASDKQTQYF.

The chain is built from TRBV7-2 and TRBJ2-7; TRBD1 matches at 9 bases. The germline V gene has CDR1 SGHTA and CDR2 FQGNSA. The CDR3 runs to 15 residues. J was trimmed by 2 bases and V by 4 bases; bases with no gene match: 6. The CDR3: CASSYDRGTPYEQYF. The DNA of the CDR3 is TGTGCCAGCAGCTATGACAGGGGGACCCCCTACGAGCAGTACTTC. The entire variable domain, with the rest obtained from reference TRBV7-2 and TRBJ2-7, is as follows: GAGVSQSPSNKVTEKGKDVELRCDPISGHTALYWYRQSLGQGLEFLIYFQGNSAPDKSGLPSDRFSAERTGGSVSTLTIQRTQQEDSAVYLCASSYDRGTPYEQYFGPGTRLTVT.